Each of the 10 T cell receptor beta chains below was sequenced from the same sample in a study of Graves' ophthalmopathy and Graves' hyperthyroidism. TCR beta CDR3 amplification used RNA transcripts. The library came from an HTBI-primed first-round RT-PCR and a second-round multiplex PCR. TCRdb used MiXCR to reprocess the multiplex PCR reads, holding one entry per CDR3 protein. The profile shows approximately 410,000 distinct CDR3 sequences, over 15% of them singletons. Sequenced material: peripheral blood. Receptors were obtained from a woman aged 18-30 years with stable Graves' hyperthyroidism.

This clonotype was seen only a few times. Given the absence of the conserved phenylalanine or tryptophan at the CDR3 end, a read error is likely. The CDR3: CASSTKGQGGNSPLHL. The CDR3 DNA sequence: TGTGCCAGCTCAACAAAAGGACAGGGCGGGAATTCACCCCTCCACCTT. The chain employs TRBV18 and TRBJ1-6, with 8 positions matching TRBD1. The CDR3 is 16 residues long. J gave up 7 bases and V 5 bases, and 10 bases lay outside the gene matches. CDR1 and CDR2 (germline): KGHSH, LQKENI.

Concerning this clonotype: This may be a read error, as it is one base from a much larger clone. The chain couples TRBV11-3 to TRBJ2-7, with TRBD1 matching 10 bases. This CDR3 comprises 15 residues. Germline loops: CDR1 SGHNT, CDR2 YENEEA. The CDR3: CASSPEGQGTYEHYF. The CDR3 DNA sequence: TGTGCCAGCAGCCCCGAGGGACAGGGGACATACGAGCACTACTTC.

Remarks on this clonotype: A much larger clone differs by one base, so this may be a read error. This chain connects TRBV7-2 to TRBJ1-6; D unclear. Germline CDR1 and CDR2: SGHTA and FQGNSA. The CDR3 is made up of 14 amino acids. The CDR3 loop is CASSHSGLSSHLHF. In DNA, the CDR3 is TGTGCCAGTAGCCACTCGGGGTTAAGTTCACACCTCCACTTT. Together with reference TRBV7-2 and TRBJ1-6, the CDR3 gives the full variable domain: GAGVSQSPSNKVTEKGKDVELRCDPISGHTALYWYRQSLGQGLEFLIYFQGNSAPDKSGLPSDRFSAERTGGSVSTLTIQRTQQEDSAVYLCASSHSGLSSHLHFGNGTRLTVT.

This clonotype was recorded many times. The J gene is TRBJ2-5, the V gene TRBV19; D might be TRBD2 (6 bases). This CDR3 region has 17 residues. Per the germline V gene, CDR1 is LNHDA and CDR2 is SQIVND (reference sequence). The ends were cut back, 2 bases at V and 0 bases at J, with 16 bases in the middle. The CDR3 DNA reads TGTGCCAGTAGTATAACTAGCCGACTCATGTACCAAGAGACCCAGTACTTC. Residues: CASSITSRLMYQETQYF.

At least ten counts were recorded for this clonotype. In DNA, the CDR3 is TGTGCCAGCAGTTCCTTTTCTTGGGGCACTGAAGCTTTCTTT. Protein: CASSSFSWGTEAFF. V usage is TRBV6-5 and J usage is TRBJ1-1; D remains unclear. V shed 4 bases and J shed 4 bases, with 13 bases lying between them. The CDR3 extends over 14 amino acids. Germline CDR1 reads MNHEY; CDR2 reads SVGAGI.

The CDR3 region is CASRPGGRASYEQYF. DNA for the CDR3: TGTGCCAGCAGACCGGGGGGCAGGGCCTCCTACGAGCAGTACTTC. The chain joins TRBV7-2 to TRBJ2-7, with TRBD2 as a possible D gene (7 bases). Trimming cost V 6 bases and J 0 bases, with 15 bases left between them. This CDR3 is built from 15 residues. Per germline, CDR1 SGHTA and CDR2 FQGNSA. The full variable domain, rest sourced from reference TRBV7-2 and TRBJ2-7, is GAGVSQSPSNKVTEKGKDVELRCDPISGHTALYWYRQSLGQGLEFLIYFQGNSAPDKSGLPSDRFSAERTGGSVSTLTIQRTQQEDSAVYLCASRPGGRASYEQYFGPGTRLTVT.

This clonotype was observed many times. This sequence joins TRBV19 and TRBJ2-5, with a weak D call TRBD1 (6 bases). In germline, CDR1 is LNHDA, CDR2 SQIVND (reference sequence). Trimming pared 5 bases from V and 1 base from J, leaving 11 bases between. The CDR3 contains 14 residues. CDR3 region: CASSPRQVQETQYF. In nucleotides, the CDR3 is TGTGCCAGTAGTCCCCGACAGGTCCAAGAGACCCAGTACTTC.

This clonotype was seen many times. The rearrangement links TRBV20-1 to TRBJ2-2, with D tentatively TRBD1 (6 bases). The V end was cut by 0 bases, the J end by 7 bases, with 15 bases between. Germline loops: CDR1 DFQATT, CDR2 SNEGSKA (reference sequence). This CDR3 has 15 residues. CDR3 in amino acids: CSARDSQGKDGELFF. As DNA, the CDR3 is TGCAGTGCTAGAGATTCGCAGGGGAAGGACGGGGAGCTGTTTTTT.

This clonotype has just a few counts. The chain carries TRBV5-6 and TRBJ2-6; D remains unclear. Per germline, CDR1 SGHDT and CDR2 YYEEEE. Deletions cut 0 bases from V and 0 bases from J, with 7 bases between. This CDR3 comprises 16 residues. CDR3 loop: CASSLGGFSGANVLTF. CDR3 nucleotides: TGTGCCAGCAGCTTGGGAGGCTTCTCTGGGGCCAACGTCCTGACTTTC.

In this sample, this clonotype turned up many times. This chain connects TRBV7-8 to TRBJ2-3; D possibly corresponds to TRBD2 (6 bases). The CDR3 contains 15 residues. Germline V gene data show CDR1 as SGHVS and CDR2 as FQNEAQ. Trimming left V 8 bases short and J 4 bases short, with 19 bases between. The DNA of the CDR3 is TGTGCCAGCCGCGGCGGCGCGGGGCGGTCAGATACGCAGTATTTT. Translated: CASRGGAGRSDTQYF.